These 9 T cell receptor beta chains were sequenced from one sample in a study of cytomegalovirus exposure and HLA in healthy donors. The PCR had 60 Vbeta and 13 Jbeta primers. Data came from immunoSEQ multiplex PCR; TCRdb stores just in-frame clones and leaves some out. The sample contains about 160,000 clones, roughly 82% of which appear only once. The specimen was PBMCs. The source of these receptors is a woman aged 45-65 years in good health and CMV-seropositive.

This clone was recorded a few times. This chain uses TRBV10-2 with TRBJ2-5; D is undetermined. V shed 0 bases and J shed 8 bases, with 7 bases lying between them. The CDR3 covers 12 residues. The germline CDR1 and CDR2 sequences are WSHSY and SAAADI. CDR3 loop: CASSESGGTQYF. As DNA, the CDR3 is TGCGCCAGCAGTGAGTCAGGCGGCACCCAGTACTTC.

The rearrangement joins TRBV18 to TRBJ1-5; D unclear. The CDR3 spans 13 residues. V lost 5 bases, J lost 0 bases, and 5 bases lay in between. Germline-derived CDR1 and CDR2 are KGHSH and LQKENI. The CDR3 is CASSADSNQPQHF. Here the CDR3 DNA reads TGTGCCAGCTCAGCGGATAGCAATCAGCCCCAGCATTTT.

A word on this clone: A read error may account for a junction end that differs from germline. Here the CDR3 reads CATSWWEQYF. In DNA, the CDR3 is TGCGCTACGTCCTGGTGGGAGCAGTACTTC. The rearrangement links TRBV2 to TRBJ2-7; D gene unclear. Germline assignment: CDR1 SNHLY and CDR2 FYNNEI. The CDR3 is made up of 10 amino acids.

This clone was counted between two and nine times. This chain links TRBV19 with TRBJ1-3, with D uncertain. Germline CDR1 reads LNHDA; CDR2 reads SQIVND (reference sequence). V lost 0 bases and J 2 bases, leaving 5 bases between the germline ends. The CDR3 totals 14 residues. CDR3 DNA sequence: TGTGCCAGTAGTATAGATCCCACTGGAAACACCATATATTTT. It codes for CASSIDPTGNTIYF.

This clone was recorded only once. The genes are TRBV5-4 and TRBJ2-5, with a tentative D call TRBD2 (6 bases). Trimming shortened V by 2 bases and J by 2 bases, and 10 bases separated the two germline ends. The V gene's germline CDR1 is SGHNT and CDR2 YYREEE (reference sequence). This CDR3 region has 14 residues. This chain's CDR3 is CASSLTSYQETQYF. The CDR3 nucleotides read TGTGCCAGCAGCTTAACTAGCTATCAAGAGACCCAGTACTTC.

As DNA, the CDR3 is TGTGCCACCAGCAGAGATGGCGGGAACACTGAAGCTTTCTTT. It translates to CATSRDGGNTEAFF. The chain recombines TRBV15 with TRBJ1-1; D is uncertain. CDR1 and CDR2 (germline): LNHNV, YYDKDF (reference sequence). The CDR3 covers 14 residues. Trimming left V 0 bases short and J 1 base short, with 6 bases between.

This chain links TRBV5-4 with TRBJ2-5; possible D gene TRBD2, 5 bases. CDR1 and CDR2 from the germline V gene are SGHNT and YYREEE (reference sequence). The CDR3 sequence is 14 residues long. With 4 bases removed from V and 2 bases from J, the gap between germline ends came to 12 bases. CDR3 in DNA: TGTGCCAGCAGCCCGCGGCTAGCTCAAGAGACCCAGTACTTC. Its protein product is CASSPRLAQETQYF.

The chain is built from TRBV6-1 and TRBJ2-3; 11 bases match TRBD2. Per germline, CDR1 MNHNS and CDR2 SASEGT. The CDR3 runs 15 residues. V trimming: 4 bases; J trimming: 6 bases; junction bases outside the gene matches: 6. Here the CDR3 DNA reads TGTGCCAGCAGTGTTTTAGCGGGGGGGGAGGATACGCAGTATTTT. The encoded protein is CASSVLAGGEDTQYF.

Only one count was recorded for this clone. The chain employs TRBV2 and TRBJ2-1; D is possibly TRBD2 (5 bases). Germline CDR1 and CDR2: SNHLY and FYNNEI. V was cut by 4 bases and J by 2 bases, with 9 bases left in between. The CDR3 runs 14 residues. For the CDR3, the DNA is TGTGCCAGCAGTGGGGAGACTCCCTACAATGAGCAGTTCTTC. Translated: CASSGETPYNEQFF.